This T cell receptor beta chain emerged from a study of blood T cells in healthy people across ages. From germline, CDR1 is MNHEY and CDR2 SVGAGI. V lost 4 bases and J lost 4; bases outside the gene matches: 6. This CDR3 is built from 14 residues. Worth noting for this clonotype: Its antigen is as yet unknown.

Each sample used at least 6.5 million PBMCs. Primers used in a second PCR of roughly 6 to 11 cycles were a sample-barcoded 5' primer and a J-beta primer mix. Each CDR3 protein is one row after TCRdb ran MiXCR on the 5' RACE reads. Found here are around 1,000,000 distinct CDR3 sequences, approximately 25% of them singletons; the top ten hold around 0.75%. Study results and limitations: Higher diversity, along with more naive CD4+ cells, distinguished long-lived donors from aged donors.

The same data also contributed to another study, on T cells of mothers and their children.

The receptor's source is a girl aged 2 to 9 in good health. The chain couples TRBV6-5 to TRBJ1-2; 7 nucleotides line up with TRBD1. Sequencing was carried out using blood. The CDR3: CASSCLQGTYGYTF. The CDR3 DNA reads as TGTGCCAGCAGTTGCTTACAGGGGACCTATGGCTACACCTTC.